This T cell receptor (beta chain) appears in the sequencing data of a study of neurological immune-mediated disorders. General observations from the study: The most TCR clonal expansion was seen in HTLV-1-associated myelopathy, and the least was seen in multiple sclerosis, which fell below healthy controls.

cDNA synthesis was performed by 5'RACE with 10-nucleotide random UMIs. TCRdb independently ran MiXCR on the 5' RACE reads; one entry per CDR3 protein. The table records tens of thousands of distinct CDR3 sequences, around an eighth of them present only once. For this clonotype: The antigen is unknown.

The controls, all healthy individuals, were blood bank volunteers in Maryland, USA. Source material was 2 million unsorted PBMCs, stored at -80 °C in RNAlater. V shed 8 bases and J shed 1 base, with 12 bases lying between them. The CDR3 loop spans 14 amino acids. The germline V gene has CDR1 MDHEN and CDR2 SYDVKM. The receptor's source is a woman aged 50 to 60 in good health. The rearrangement joins TRBV28 to TRBJ2-1, with D unclear. What was sequenced was PBMCs. The CDR3 protein is CASFTNSSYNEQFF. In DNA, the CDR3 is TGTGCCAGCTTCACGAACAGTTCCTACAATGAGCAGTTCTTC.